What follows are 32 T cell receptor beta chains derived from one specimen sequenced in a study of T cell changes during pregnancy in multiple sclerosis. Data came from immunoSEQ multiplex PCR; TCRdb stores just in-frame clones and leaves some out. Among approximately 70,000 clones, about nine tenths were seen once, and the ten largest hold roughly 0.7%. The sequencing used peripheral blood, collected in the third trimester of pregnancy. Every receptor here comes from a female donor in good health, enrolled as a control in a pregnancy study.

V gene TRBV28 combines with J gene TRBJ1-5; 9 bases agree with TRBD1. Looked up from germline, CDR1 is MDHEN and CDR2 is SYDVKM. The CDR3 loop spans 19 amino acids. The V segment lost 6 bases and the J segment 4 bases; nucleotides outside the gene matches: 19. In nucleotides, the CDR3 is TGTGCCAGCAGCAAGGCCCCTGCATCGGGACAGGGCTTTAATCAGCCCCAGCATTTT. Translation: CASSKAPASGQGFNQPQHF.

V and J are TRBV18 and TRBJ1-2; D is unresolved. V was cut by 1 base and J by 5 bases, with 8 bases left in between. Germline CDR1 KGHSH, CDR2 LQKENI. This CDR3 has 13 residues. The CDR3 reads CASSPLAEYGYTF. The CDR3 DNA is TGTGCCAGCTCACCACTGGCGGAGTATGGCTACACCTTC.

The chain has TRBV7-2 and TRBJ2-5, with 11 bases lining up with TRBD2. The CDR3 length is 15 residues. Germline V gives CDR1 SGHTA, CDR2 FQGNSA. Trimming at V came to 5 bases and at J to 4 bases, leaving 6 bases not matched to a gene. The CDR3, as DNA: TGTGCCAGCAGCGATAGCGGGGGGGAGGTAGAGACCCAGTACTTC. Translation gives CASSDSGGEVETQYF.

The chain combines TRBV7-9 with TRBJ1-2, with 9 bases that match TRBD1. Trimming took 5 bases from V and 8 from J; bases not matched to a gene: 9. Germline V CDR1 and CDR2: SEHNR, FQNEAQ (reference sequence). The CDR3 extends over 14 amino acids. Written as DNA, the CDR3 is TGTGCCAGCAGCCAGGGGACAGGGTCTGGAGGCTACACCTTC. Amino acids: CASSQGTGSGGYTF.

The V call is TRBV7-8, the J call TRBJ2-7, with TRBD2 matching 13 bases. This CDR3 comprises 16 residues. With V trimmed by 5 bases and J by 0 bases, 4 bases remained unmatched. Germline V gives CDR1 SGHVS, CDR2 FQNEAQ. In DNA, the CDR3 is TGTGCCAGCAGCAGGGGACTAGCGGGGTCCTCCTACGAGCAGTACTTC. Its translation: CASSRGLAGSSYEQYF.

The chain uses TRBV5-1 and TRBJ2-2, with D perhaps matching TRBD2 (5 bases). The germline gives CDR1 SGHRS, CDR2 YFSETQ. The ends were cut back, 9 bases at V and 4 bases at J, with 16 bases in the middle. The CDR3 sequence is 14 residues long. The CDR3 DNA follows: TGCGCCACCGAACGGGATGGATCCACCGGGGAGCTGTTTTTT. This translates into CATERDGSTGELFF. The full variable domain, rest sourced from reference TRBV5-1 and TRBJ2-2, is KAGVTQTPRYLIKTRGQQVTLSCSPISGHRSVSWYQQTPGQGLQFLFEYFSETQRNKGNFPGRFSGRQFSNSRSEMNVSTLELGDSALYLCATERDGSTGELFFGEGSRLTVL.

This CDR3 reads CASSSRQGYEQYF. CDR3 in DNA: TGTGCCAGCAGCTCTCGACAGGGCTACGAGCAGTACTTC. V usage is TRBV11-2 and J usage is TRBJ2-7; TRBD1 matches 7 bases. Germline assignment: CDR1 SGHAT and CDR2 FQNNGV. The V and J ends lost 4 bases and 3 bases, in that order; junction bases with no gene match: 3. This CDR3 contains 13 residues.

The chain carries TRBV27 and TRBJ2-3; a possible D gene is TRBD2 (5 bases). The CDR3 is made up of 17 amino acids. Germline assignment: CDR1 MNHEY and CDR2 SMNVEV (reference sequence). Trimming left V 3 bases short and J 0 bases short, with 16 bases between. CDR3 loop: CASSFRRSPSSTDTQYF. CDR3 coding DNA: TGTGCCAGCAGTTTTAGGAGGTCTCCTTCTAGCACAGATACGCAGTATTTT.

This clone was seen once. The chain recombines TRBV25-1 with TRBJ2-1; TRBD2 matches at 9 bases. The CDR3 has 16 amino acids. With V trimmed by 5 bases and J by 4 bases, 9 bases remained unmatched. Germline CDR1 and CDR2: MGHDK and SYGVNS. CDR3 bases: TGTGCCAGCAGTTCCCGTAGCGGGAGAGGTTACAATGAGCAGTTCTTC. This sequence encodes CASSSRSGRGYNEQFF.

This rearrangement joins TRBV18 to TRBJ1-2, with D tentatively TRBD1 (5 bases). Germline values: CDR1 KGHSH, CDR2 LQKENI. This CDR3 spans 12 amino acids. Between the trimmed V and J ends, which lost 3 bases and 6 bases, there was a span of 8 bases. DNA for the CDR3: TGTGCCAGCTCACCCCAGGGTGATGGCTACACCTTC. This sequence encodes CASSPQGDGYTF.

This rearrangement joins TRBV14 to TRBJ2-1; 7 bases line up with TRBD2. There are 20 residues in the CDR3. CDR1 and CDR2 (germline): SGHDN, FVKESK. With 0 bases clipped from V and 1 base from J, the junction kept 15 bases outside the gene matches. The CDR3 spells CASSQDRPGPGGSSYNEQFF. CDR3 bases: TGTGCCAGCAGCCAAGATCGACCCGGACCCGGCGGGAGTTCCTACAATGAGCAGTTCTTC.

This clone was recorded once. The chain couples TRBV29-1 to TRBJ2-7; 9 bases align to TRBD1. Germline CDR1 and CDR2: SQVTM and ANQGSEA. The CDR3 runs to 15 residues. V shed 3 bases, J shed 3 bases, and the junction held 9 bases outside the gene matches. CDR3 amino acids: CSVEVTGGRIYEQYF. Written as DNA, the CDR3 is TGCAGCGTTGAGGTTACAGGGGGCAGGATCTACGAGCAGTACTTC.

Only one count was recorded for this clone. CDR3 residues: CASSIDPSRDEQYF. Written as DNA, the CDR3 is TGTGCCAGCAGCATCGACCCGTCCAGGGACGAGCAGTACTTC. The chain joins TRBV7-2 to TRBJ2-7; possibly TRBD1 for D (5 bases). The CDR3 length is 14 residues. Germline lookup yields CDR1 SGHTA and CDR2 FQGNSA. V was clipped by 5 bases and J by 5 bases, with 16 bases between them.

The chain recombines TRBV11-2 with TRBJ2-7; 10 bases are a match to TRBD1. The V gene end was trimmed by 8 bases and the J gene end by 0 bases; junction bases not matched to a gene: 4. From germline, CDR1 is SGHAT and CDR2 FQNNGV. This CDR3 has 14 residues. The CDR3: CASVRDRGSYEQYF. Here the CDR3 DNA reads TGTGCCAGCGTAAGGGACAGGGGCTCCTACGAGCAGTACTTC. Full variable domain (outside the CDR3, taken from reference TRBV11-2 and TRBJ2-7): EAGVAQSPRYKIIEKRQSVAFWCNPISGHATLYWYQQILGQGPKLLIQFQNNGVVDDSQLPKDRFSAERLKGVDSTLKIQPAKLEDSAVYLCASVRDRGSYEQYFGPGTRLTVT.

V usage is TRBV7-2 and J usage is TRBJ1-4, with D possibly TRBD1 on 6 matching bases. Germline V gene data show CDR1 as SGHTA and CDR2 as FQGNSA. There are 15 residues in the CDR3. Trimming cost V 6 bases and J 6 bases, with 17 bases left between them. As DNA, the CDR3 is TGTGCCAGCAGTAAAAGTGGGGGGGCGTATGAAAAACTGTTTTTT. It is translated as CASSKSGGAYEKLFF.

The chain employs TRBV7-2 and TRBJ1-2, with 11 bases fitting TRBD1. The V gene end was trimmed by 5 bases and the J gene end by 8 bases; junction bases not matched to a gene: 16. Germline CDR1 and CDR2: SGHTA and FQGNSA. The CDR3 spans 17 residues. CDR3 coding DNA: TGTGCCAGCAGCAAATGGCCCCGGACAGGGGGCGCGGGAGGCTACACCTTC. Translating gives CASSKWPRTGGAGGYTF.

The chain recombines TRBV4-1 with TRBJ2-7; TRBD2 matches 9 bases. Germline V CDR1 and CDR2: MGHRA, YSYEKL. The CDR3 sequence is 16 residues long. The V and J ends lost 3 bases and 2 bases, in that order; junction bases with no gene match: 8. CDR3 in amino acids: CASSQAPGLAAYEQYF. As DNA, the CDR3 is TGCGCCAGCAGCCAGGCTCCGGGACTAGCTGCCTACGAGCAGTACTTC.

V usage is TRBV7-2 and J usage is TRBJ2-2; maybe TRBD2 (6 bases). Germline V gene data show CDR1 as SGHTA and CDR2 as FQGNSA. V dropped 5 bases and J dropped 4 bases, with 11 bases sitting between them. The CDR3 spans 14 residues. For the CDR3, the DNA is TGTGCCAGCAGCCCCGAGGGAGGCACCGGGGAGCTGTTTTTT. Protein: CASSPEGGTGELFF.

The chain recombines TRBV19 with TRBJ1-1, with TRBD1 identical over 10 bases. There are 15 residues in the CDR3. Trimming at V came to 8 bases and at J to 3 bases, leaving 9 bases not matched to a gene. Germline V gene lookup returns CDR1 LNHDA and CDR2 SQIVND (reference sequence). Here the CDR3 reads CASRDRGGPHTEAFF. The CDR3 DNA sequence: TGTGCCAGTCGGGACAGGGGCGGCCCCCACACTGAAGCTTTCTTT.

CDR3 DNA sequence: TGTGCCAGCTCCCAAGATGGACAGGGAAGGAAACTGTTTTTT. It yields the protein CASSQDGQGRKLFF. V and J are TRBV18 and TRBJ1-4; 8 bases line up with TRBD1. There are 14 residues in the CDR3. Germline lookup yields CDR1 KGHSH and CDR2 LQKENI. Trimming removed 6 bases from V and 11 bases from J; junction bases left unmatched: 11.

V gene TRBV7-2 combines with J gene TRBJ2-1; D uncertain. The CDR3 consists of 15 residues. Germline CDR1 reads SGHTA; CDR2 reads FQGNSA. V lost 6 bases and J lost 0, with 12 bases in between. The CDR3 reads CASRAPRSSYNEQFF. CDR3 DNA sequence: TGTGCCAGCAGGGCCCCGCGGAGCTCCTACAATGAGCAGTTCTTC.

The rearrangement links TRBV25-1 to TRBJ1-2, with 11 bases matching TRBD1. The CDR3 is 15 amino acids. Germline V gene sequence: CDR1 MGHDK, CDR2 SYGVNS. Trimming cost V 3 bases and J 4 bases; bases outside gene matches: 4. CDR3 bases: TGTGCCAGCAGTGACCCGGGACAGGGGGTCTATGGCTACACCTTC. Its translation: CASSDPGQGVYGYTF.

This chain uses TRBV19 with TRBJ2-5; D not resolved. Trimming removed 1 base at V and 5 bases at J, with 8 bases between. Germline V gene sequence: CDR1 LNHDA, CDR2 SQIVND (reference sequence). This CDR3 contains 13 residues. The CDR3 region is CASSIVPRETQYF. The CDR3 nucleotides read TGTGCCAGTAGTATAGTTCCCAGGGAGACCCAGTACTTC.

The genes are TRBV7-9 and TRBJ1-1; no firm D call. The CDR3 is made up of 13 amino acids. CDR1 is SEHNR, CDR2 FQNEAQ, per germline (reference sequence). The V gene lost 1 base and the J gene lost 6 bases, with 9 bases spanning the gap. DNA for the CDR3: TGTGCCAGCAGCTTAGACTTGGGAGCTGAAGCTTTCTTT. It translates to CASSLDLGAEAFF.

The V and J genes are TRBV7-9 and TRBJ1-1, with TRBD1 as a possible D gene (5 bases). The CDR3 is 14 amino acids. Trimming took 7 bases from V and 8 from J, leaving 20 bases between them. CDR1 is SEHNR and CDR2 is FQNEAQ in the germline V gene (reference sequence). The CDR3 region has the DNA TGTGCCAGCATCCTACACGAACAGGCCAGGGAAGCTTTCTTT. It encodes CASILHEQAREAFF.

This chain links TRBV7-9 with TRBJ1-4; TRBD1 might be the D (6 bases). CDR3 length: 15 residues. Per germline, CDR1 SEHNR and CDR2 FQNEAQ (reference sequence). Trimming shortened V by 1 base and J by 8 bases, and 14 bases separated the two germline ends. The CDR3 nucleotides read TGTGCCAGCAGCTTAGTATCAGGGGAGGGAGAAAAACTGTTTTTT. Its protein is CASSLVSGEGEKLFF.

This clone was recorded once. The chain carries TRBV19 and TRBJ2-2, with 9 nucleotides matching TRBD1. The CDR3 contains 15 residues. Per the germline V gene, CDR1 is LNHDA and CDR2 is SQIVND (reference sequence). Trimming removed 5 bases from V and 4 bases from J; junction bases left unmatched: 5. The CDR3 sequence: CASSLDRGPTGELFF. The DNA of the CDR3 is TGTGCCAGTAGTCTGGACAGGGGCCCCACCGGGGAGCTGTTTTTT.

CDR3 in amino acids: CASSGGQPKAYGYTF. DNA for the CDR3: TGTGCCAGCAGTGGGGGACAGCCCAAGGCCTATGGCTACACCTTC. The chain links TRBV25-1 to TRBJ1-2; TRBD1 matches at 7 bases. The V gene end was trimmed by 4 bases and the J gene end by 4 bases; junction bases not matched to a gene: 9. The CDR3 has 15 residues. Per germline, CDR1 MGHDK and CDR2 SYGVNS.

This clone was picked up one time. The rearrangement links TRBV7-6 to TRBJ2-5; D is perhaps TRBD1 (5 bases). The V and J ends lost 6 bases and 2 bases respectively, with 13 bases between them. The germline V gene encodes CDR1 SGHVS and CDR2 FNYEAQ. The length of the CDR3 is 14 residues. As DNA, the CDR3 is TGTGCCAGCAGTTCAGCAGGGTCGCAAGAGACCCAGTACTTC. Translation gives CASSSAGSQETQYF.

This sequence joins TRBV28 and TRBJ1-3; TRBD1 aligns across 8 bases. This CDR3 has 14 residues. The germline gives CDR1 MDHEN, CDR2 SYDVKM. V shed 7 bases and J 6 bases; nucleotides not matched to a gene: 8. The CDR3 spells CASMFLDRVNTIYF. The CDR3 DNA is TGTGCCAGCATGTTTTTGGACAGGGTAAACACCATATATTTT.

The chain has TRBV29-1 and TRBJ2-7, with 8 bases matching TRBD1. This CDR3 is 14 amino acids long. V was clipped by 0 bases and J by 3 bases; unmatched bases: 4. Germline CDR1 SQVTM, CDR2 ANQGSEA. The CDR3 is CSVEDNRGNYEQYF. The CDR3 DNA reads as TGCAGCGTTGAAGATAACAGGGGGAACTACGAGCAGTACTTC.

This clone was observed once. The V and J genes are TRBV7-9 and TRBJ2-3; 12 bases are shared with TRBD2. This CDR3 has 18 residues. Germline trimming cut 1 base from V and 2 bases from J; bases unmatched to any gene: 7. CDR1 SEHNR and CDR2 FQNEAQ come from the germline V gene (reference sequence). CDR3 region: CASSLELLAGGVTDTQYF. Here the CDR3 DNA reads TGTGCCAGCAGCTTAGAATTGCTAGCGGGGGGGGTCACAGATACGCAGTATTTT.